Listed below are T cell receptor beta chains from one sample, sequenced in a study of blood T cell repertoires in COVID-19. Measured with immunoSEQ multiplex PCR; TCRdb has only the in-frame clones, and not every one. This table holds approximately 220,000 clones, about 85% found once. Sequenced: PBMCs or T cells enriched from blood (not recorded which). Receptor source: a middle-aged man who had recovered from COVID-19. CDR3s include the opening cysteine and the closing phenylalanine or tryptophan. The D gene is left open where the match is weak. Some rows have no size entry. The others give once, few or many, or a class for an expanded clone.

j_gene: TRBJ2-1; abundance: -; d_gene: TRBD1; v_gene: TRBV5-1; CDR3nt: TGCGCCAGCAGCTTGACCCAGGGGGTTTGGTACAATGAGCAGTTCTTC; CDR3aa: CASSLTQGVWYNEQFF
j_gene: TRBJ1-1; abundance: few; d_gene: TRBD1; v_gene: TRBV6-5; CDR3nt: TGTGCCAGCAGTTACGGGACAGGGTGGACTGAAGCTTTCTTT; CDR3aa: CASSYGTGWTEAFF
j_gene: TRBJ2-7; abundance: -; d_gene: TRBD1; v_gene: TRBV18; CDR3nt: TGTGCCAGCTCACCATCGATGACAGGGGGTCTCCACGAGCAGTACTTC; CDR3aa: CASSPSMTGGLHEQYF
j_gene: TRBJ1-5; abundance: once; d_gene: TRBD1; v_gene: TRBV6-6; CDR3nt: TGTGCCAGCAGTATCGACAGGGGGCCTCAGCCCCAGCATTTT; CDR3aa: CASSIDRGPQPQHF
j_gene: TRBJ2-1; abundance: -; d_gene: TRBD2; v_gene: TRBV3-1/TRBV3-2; CDR3nt: TGTGCCAGCAGCCCCCGGGTGGCGGGAGGGCACTACAATGAGCAGTTCTTC; CDR3aa: CASSPRVAGGHYNEQFF
j_gene: TRBJ2-7; abundance: -; d_gene: -; v_gene: TRBV3-1/TRBV3-2; CDR3nt: TGTGCCAGCAGCCAAGAGGGTAGACAGAGTCAGTACTTC; CDR3aa: CASSQEGRQSQYF
j_gene: TRBJ2-6; abundance: -; d_gene: -; v_gene: TRBV7-8; CDR3nt: TGTGCCAGCAGCTTCCGACACAGCTCTGGGGCCAACGTCCTGACTTTC; CDR3aa: CASSFRHSSGANVLTF
j_gene: TRBJ1-5; abundance: -; d_gene: -; v_gene: TRBV28; CDR3nt: TGTGCCAGCAGCTTCACCCGGGACATGGGTCAGCCCCAGCATTTT; CDR3aa: CASSFTRDMGQPQHF
j_gene: TRBJ2-2; abundance: -; d_gene: TRBD2; v_gene: TRBV4-1; CDR3nt: TGCGCCAGCAGCCACGGACTAGTTCTTACCGGGGAGCTGTTTTTT; CDR3aa: CASSHGLVLTGELFF
j_gene: TRBJ1-6; abundance: few; d_gene: -; v_gene: TRBV12-5; CDR3nt: TGTGCTAGTGGTTTGGGACAGAATACTAATTCACCCCTCCACTTT; CDR3aa: CASGLGQNTNSPLHF
j_gene: TRBJ1-5; abundance: -; d_gene: TRBD1; v_gene: TRBV10-2; CDR3nt: TGCGCCAGCAGTGAGTTTGGGACAGGGGGCAATCAGCCCCAGCATTTT; CDR3aa: CASSEFGTGGNQPQHF
j_gene: TRBJ1-5; abundance: -; d_gene: TRBD1; v_gene: TRBV7-2; CDR3nt: TGTGCCAGCAGCTTAGGACCGGGACAGGGCAATCAGCCCCAGCATTTT; CDR3aa: CASSLGPGQGNQPQHF
j_gene: TRBJ2-2; abundance: -; d_gene: -; v_gene: TRBV10-3; CDR3nt: TGTGCCATCAGTGAGTTCGGGATAACGAACACCGGGGAGCTGTTTTTT; CDR3aa: CAISEFGITNTGELFF
j_gene: TRBJ1-6; abundance: -; d_gene: -; v_gene: TRBV5-1; CDR3nt: TGCGCCAGCGCAGGGGCCGAGGGGAATTCACCCCTCCACTTT; CDR3aa: CASAGAEGNSPLHF
j_gene: TRBJ2-6; abundance: -; d_gene: TRBD1; v_gene: TRBV18; CDR3nt: TGTGCCAGCTCACCAGCCACAGGGGGCGCTGGGGCCAACGTCCTGACTTTC; CDR3aa: CASSPATGGAGANVLTF
j_gene: TRBJ1-5; abundance: -; d_gene: -; v_gene: TRBV16; CDR3nt: TGTGCCAGCAGCCAATATCAACAGGGCAATCAGCCCCAGCATTTT; CDR3aa: CASSQYQQGNQPQHF
j_gene: TRBJ2-7; abundance: -; d_gene: TRBD2; v_gene: TRBV29-1; CDR3nt: TGCAGCGCGAAGGGACTAGTCGACGAGCAGTACTTC; CDR3aa: CSAKGLVDEQYF
j_gene: TRBJ1-2; abundance: few; d_gene: -; v_gene: TRBV6-1; CDR3nt: TGTGCCAGCAGTGAAGCGCTAACAGGGATCTATGGCTACACCTTC; CDR3aa: CASSEALTGIYGYTF
j_gene: TRBJ1-1; abundance: -; d_gene: -; v_gene: TRBV30; CDR3nt: TGTGCCTGGAGTGTAACCACGGGGACTGAAGCTTTCTTT; CDR3aa: CAWSVTTGTEAFF
j_gene: TRBJ2-7; abundance: -; d_gene: TRBD1; v_gene: TRBV6-5; CDR3nt: TGTGCCAGCAGTCGTAGACAGGGGCCGTACGAGCAGTACTTC; CDR3aa: CASSRRQGPYEQYF
j_gene: TRBJ2-2; abundance: few; d_gene: TRBD2; v_gene: TRBV27; CDR3nt: TGTGCCAGCAGTTTGCTAGCGGGAGCCGGGGAGCTGTTTTTT; CDR3aa: CASSLLAGAGELFF
j_gene: TRBJ1-3; abundance: -; d_gene: -; v_gene: TRBV10-1; CDR3nt: TGCGCCAGCAGTGAGGACAGTAACTCTGGAAACACCATATATTTT; CDR3aa: CASSEDSNSGNTIYF
j_gene: TRBJ2-2; abundance: -; d_gene: -; v_gene: TRBV24-1; CDR3nt: TGTGCCACCAGTGATCCCAGATCCACCGGGGAGCTGTTTTTT; CDR3aa: CATSDPRSTGELFF
j_gene: TRBJ2-7; abundance: -; d_gene: TRBD1; v_gene: TRBV27; CDR3nt: TGTGCCAGCAGTTCAGGGACAGGGGCCTGGGAGCAGTACTTC; CDR3aa: CASSSGTGAWEQYF
j_gene: TRBJ2-3; abundance: -; d_gene: TRBD2; v_gene: TRBV6-5; CDR3nt: TGTGCCAGCAGTTATGCGGGAGAGACAGATACGCAGTATTTT; CDR3aa: CASSYAGETDTQYF
j_gene: TRBJ2-1; abundance: -; d_gene: TRBD2; v_gene: TRBV6-5; CDR3nt: TGTGCCAGCAGTCAGCTAGCGGGTGGTCGCGATGAGCAGTTCTTC; CDR3aa: CASSQLAGGRDEQFF
j_gene: TRBJ2-7; abundance: -; d_gene: TRBD2; v_gene: TRBV3-1/TRBV3-2; CDR3nt: TGTGCCAGCAGACCTAGCGGGAGGAATTACGAGCAGTACTTC; CDR3aa: CASRPSGRNYEQYF
j_gene: TRBJ2-1; abundance: -; d_gene: -; v_gene: TRBV29-1; CDR3nt: TGCAGCGCCGAGGGTGGTTTCGATGAGCAGTTCTTC; CDR3aa: CSAEGGFDEQFF
j_gene: TRBJ2-7; abundance: -; d_gene: -; v_gene: TRBV30; CDR3nt: TGTGCCTGGAACGGACAGTACGAGCAGTACTTC; CDR3aa: CAWNGQYEQYF
j_gene: TRBJ2-7; abundance: -; d_gene: TRBD2; v_gene: TRBV6-5; CDR3nt: TGTGCCAGCGCACTAGCGGGAGGACGCGAGCAGTACTTC; CDR3aa: CASALAGGREQYF
j_gene: TRBJ1-5; abundance: -; d_gene: TRBD1; v_gene: TRBV2; CDR3nt: TGTGCCAGCAGCGCCGGGACAGATATGGTTCAGCCCCAGCATTTT; CDR3aa: CASSAGTDMVQPQHF
j_gene: TRBJ2-1; abundance: few; d_gene: -; v_gene: TRBV7-6; CDR3nt: TGTGCCAGCAGCCCCCAAGGAGGCGGGGGCGGTGAGCAGTTCTTC; CDR3aa: CASSPQGGGGGEQFF
j_gene: TRBJ2-5; abundance: medium-sized; d_gene: TRBD1; v_gene: TRBV30; CDR3nt: TGTGCCTGGAGCTGGGCAGGGGGCCAAGAGACCCAGTACTTC; CDR3aa: CAWSWAGGQETQYF
j_gene: TRBJ2-5; abundance: -; d_gene: TRBD1; v_gene: TRBV29-1; CDR3nt: TGCAGCGTTGACAGGGGGTCCTTCGAGACCCAGTACTTC; CDR3aa: CSVDRGSFETQYF
j_gene: TRBJ1-4; abundance: -; d_gene: TRBD1; v_gene: TRBV5-1; CDR3nt: TGCGCCAGCAGCGCTACAGGGGGCACTAATGAAAAACTGTTTTTT; CDR3aa: CASSATGGTNEKLFF
j_gene: TRBJ2-5; abundance: -; d_gene: -; v_gene: TRBV5-1; CDR3nt: TGCGCCAGCAGCGGCGGGACAGCGTACCAAGAGACCCAGTACTTC; CDR3aa: CASSGGTAYQETQYF
j_gene: TRBJ2-7; abundance: few; d_gene: -; v_gene: TRBV14; CDR3nt: TGTGCCAGCAGCCAAGAAGCAGGGGTGGGCTCCTACGAGCAGTACTTC; CDR3aa: CASSQEAGVGSYEQYF
j_gene: TRBJ1-5; abundance: once; d_gene: -; v_gene: TRBV10-3; CDR3nt: TGTGCCATCAGTGAGGTTCCCGGTCAGCCCCAGCATTTT; CDR3aa: CAISEVPGQPQHF
j_gene: TRBJ2-1; abundance: few; d_gene: -; v_gene: TRBV28; CDR3nt: TGTGCCAGCAGTTTGGGGAGCTATGAGTTCTTC; CDR3aa: CASSLGSYEFF
j_gene: TRBJ1-1; abundance: -; d_gene: -; v_gene: TRBV27; CDR3nt: TGTGCCAGCAGTTTGGCCAGGGTGAACACTGAAGCTTTCTTT; CDR3aa: CASSLARVNTEAFF
j_gene: TRBJ2-7; abundance: -; d_gene: -; v_gene: TRBV2; CDR3nt: TGTGCCAGCAGGCGGCGCCACTACGAGCAGTACTTC; CDR3aa: CASRRRHYEQYF
j_gene: TRBJ1-1; abundance: -; d_gene: -; v_gene: TRBV6-5; CDR3nt: TGTGCCAGCAACCCCTGGGGAGGGGAAAACACTGAAGCTTTCTTT; CDR3aa: CASNPWGGENTEAFF
j_gene: TRBJ2-7; abundance: few; d_gene: -; v_gene: TRBV21-1; CDR3nt: TGTGCCAGCAGCAAAGATATGGAGGGATTCTCCTACGAGCAGTACTTC; CDR3aa: CASSKDMEGFSYEQYF
j_gene: TRBJ1-3; abundance: -; d_gene: -; v_gene: TRBV3-1/TRBV3-2; CDR3nt: TGTGCCAGCAGCCAAGGTTTGACAGCTGGAAACACCATATATTTT; CDR3aa: CASSQGLTAGNTIYF
j_gene: TRBJ2-1; abundance: -; d_gene: TRBD2; v_gene: TRBV6-5; CDR3nt: TGTGCCAGCACTACGGGAGGAGAATACAATGAGCAGTTCTTC; CDR3aa: CASTTGGEYNEQFF
j_gene: TRBJ1-1; abundance: -; d_gene: -; v_gene: TRBV5-5; CDR3nt: TGTGCCAGCAGCTTGGTGGAGGGAGGGAATGAAGCTTTCTTT; CDR3aa: CASSLVEGGNEAFF